This TCR beta chain was identified in a study of cytomegalovirus exposure and HLA in healthy donors. Findings and limits, study-wide: Solely CMV serostatus was available to characterize immune exposure.

In the case of this clone: Its antigen is unknown.

The PCR had 60 Vbeta and 13 Jbeta primers. The table came from immunoSEQ multiplex PCR; TCRdb's copy has only in-frame clones and leaves some out. The table has around 220,000 clones, 83% seen once. There are 18 residues in the CDR3. Trimming at V came to 5 bases and at J to 7 bases, leaving 19 bases not matched to a gene. Germline CDR1 reads SGHTA; CDR2 reads FQGNSA. The source is a girl between 10 and 17 years old in good health and CMV-seronegative. The material sequenced was PBMCs. The rearrangement uses TRBV7-2 and TRBJ1-2; 10 bases are shared with TRBD1. CDR3 DNA sequence: TGTGCCAGCAGCCTACAGCCCGCACCATCGACAGGGGGCTTTGGCTACACCTTC. Amino acid sequence: CASSLQPAPSTGGFGYTF.